The sample holds many counts of the clone carrying this T cell receptor (beta chain). The data derive from a study of Graves' ophthalmopathy and Graves' hyperthyroidism. Amplified material comprised TCR beta CDR3 regions derived from RNA transcripts. A first-round RT-PCR used HTBI primers, followed by a second-round multiplex PCR. TCRdb re-analysed the multiplex PCR reads in MiXCR, keeping a single row per CDR3 protein. The profile covers 400,000 to 450,000 distinct CDR3 sequences, with around 21% appearing a single time and around 3% taken by the ten largest. Per germline, CDR1 MGHDK and CDR2 SYGVNS. The CDR3 is made up of 18 amino acids. V dropped 2 bases and J dropped 0 bases, with 20 bases sitting between them.

This receptor was identified in a woman under 30 with stable Graves' hyperthyroidism. Input material: peripheral blood. The chain is built from TRBV25-1 and TRBJ2-7; D call uncertain. CDR3: CASSERTALAESSYEQYF. The CDR3 region has the DNA TGTGCCAGCAGTGAACGAACCGCTTTGGCGGAGAGCTCCTACGAGCAGTACTTC.